One and the same sample provided the 23 T cell receptor beta chains below, sequenced in a study of T cell changes during pregnancy in multiple sclerosis. Profiled with immunoSEQ multiplex PCR; TCRdb holds only in-frame clones, not every one. There are approximately 90,000 clones in the sample; 91% occur only once, and 0.95% lies in the top ten. Material: peripheral blood, obtained before pregnancy. Source of these receptors: a female donor with multiple sclerosis, enrolled in a pregnancy study.

The V gene is TRBV19, the J gene TRBJ2-1, with 9 bases identical to TRBD2. V was pared by 5 bases and J by 0 bases, with 2 bases of the junction left unmatched. This CDR3 region has 15 residues. CDR1 is LNHDA and CDR2 is SQIVND in the germline V gene (reference sequence). DNA for the CDR3: TGTGCCAGTAGTCGTAGCGGGAGCTCCTACAATGAGCAGTTCTTC. This encodes CASSRSGSSYNEQFF.

This chain links TRBV7-8 with TRBJ1-1; possible D gene TRBD1, 5 bases. This CDR3 is built from 13 residues. CDR1 SGHVS and CDR2 FQNEAQ come from the germline V gene. The germline V and J ends were trimmed by 2 bases and 2 bases, with 6 bases remaining between them. The CDR3 bases are TGTGCCAGCAGCTTAACAGGTAACACTGAAGCTTTCTTT. It yields the protein CASSLTGNTEAFF.

The chain has TRBV18 and TRBJ1-2; D gene ambiguous. CDR3 length equals 12 residues. CDR1 and CDR2 from the germline V gene are KGHSH and LQKENI. Trimming stripped 2 bases from V and 5 bases from J, with 6 bases between. This CDR3 is CASSPEGYGYTF. The CDR3 DNA is TGTGCCAGCTCACCAGAGGGATATGGCTACACCTTC.

This chain connects TRBV6-5 to TRBJ1-1, with no clear D. Trimming took 7 bases from V and 1 from J, leaving 10 bases between them. Germline CDR1 reads MNHEY; CDR2 reads SVGAGI. The CDR3 extends over 13 amino acids. CDR3 in amino acids: CASNRGTNTEAFF. The CDR3 bases are TGTGCCAGCAATCGGGGTACGAACACTGAAGCTTTCTTT.

The V gene is TRBV21-1, the J gene TRBJ1-1; the D call of TRBD1 is as the table states it, not checked on the DNA. TRBV21-1 counts as a pseudogene. CDR3 length: 16 residues. DNA of the CDR3: TGTGCCAGCAGCAAAGCGAAGGGACAGGAGAACACTGAAGCTTTCTTT. This codes for CASSKAKGQENTEAFF.

The J gene is TRBJ1-1, the V gene TRBV5-1; possible D gene TRBD1, 6 bases. Between the trimmed V and J ends, which lost 3 bases and 0 bases, there was a span of 12 bases. CDR3 length: 15 amino acids. The germline gives CDR1 SGHRS, CDR2 YFSETQ. CDR3 in DNA: TGCGCCAGCAGCTCGATGGACAGTTTGAACACTGAAGCTTTCTTT. It codes for CASSSMDSLNTEAFF.

The count of this clone is one. The chain links TRBV7-9 to TRBJ1-3, with 10 bases aligning to TRBD1. J was trimmed by 0 bases and V by 4 bases; bases with no gene match: 3. The CDR3 contains 16 residues. Germline V gives CDR1 SEHNR, CDR2 FQNEAQ (reference sequence). The CDR3 loop reads CASSWGQGSSGNTIYF. The CDR3 DNA is TGTGCCAGCAGCTGGGGACAGGGGAGCTCTGGAAACACCATATATTTT.

The chain is built from TRBV6-5 and TRBJ1-6; no firm D call. Germline V gives CDR1 MNHEY, CDR2 SVGAGI. CDR3 length: 12 residues. Deletions cut 6 bases from V and 14 bases from J, with 14 bases between. CDR3 DNA: TGTGCCAGCAGCCCCGGGTGGAGGACCCTCCACTTT. This encodes CASSPGWRTLHF.

The chain combines TRBV27 with TRBJ1-2, with D perhaps matching TRBD1 (6 bases). The CDR3 loop spans 17 amino acids. Trimming pared 1 base from V and 0 bases from J, leaving 15 bases between. Germline CDR1 reads MNHEY; CDR2 reads SMNVEV (reference sequence). The CDR3 is CASSLYRAGDPNYGYTF. The CDR3 DNA reads TGTGCCAGCAGTTTATACAGGGCAGGGGACCCTAACTATGGCTACACCTTC.

This clone came up once. The V call is TRBV19, the J call TRBJ2-5; 10 bases fit TRBD2. In germline, CDR1 is LNHDA, CDR2 SQIVND (reference sequence). The CDR3 consists of 16 residues. V lost 3 bases to trimming and J lost 2 bases; unmatched junction nucleotides: 6. DNA of the CDR3: TGTGCCAGTAGTATCGGGATAGCGGGGGGTCAAGAGACCCAGTACTTC. This gives the protein CASSIGIAGGQETQYF.

V usage is TRBV9 and J usage is TRBJ1-2; 8 bases are shared with TRBD1. The CDR3 contains 17 residues. J gave up 0 bases and V 3 bases, and 10 bases lay outside the gene matches. The V gene's germline CDR1 is SGDLS and CDR2 YYNGEE. CDR3 in DNA: TGTGCCAGCAGCGAATCCGAGACAGGGGAAACTAACTATGGCTACACCTTC. This encodes CASSESETGETNYGYTF.

The gene calls are TRBV6-1 and TRBJ2-1; 11 bases fit TRBD2. The J segment lost 4 bases and the V segment lost 8 bases, leaving 7 bases of the junction unmatched. Germline values: CDR1 MNHNS, CDR2 SASEGT. The CDR3 consists of 15 residues. The CDR3 region has the DNA TGTGCCAGCGTTTTTGGGACTAGCGGATACAATGAGCAGTTCTTC. It is translated as CASVFGTSGYNEQFF.

The rearrangement uses TRBV7-9 and TRBJ1-2, with TRBD1 identical over 9 bases. The V gene's germline CDR1 is SEHNR and CDR2 FQNEAQ (reference sequence). The CDR3 contains 14 residues. The trim removed 5 bases at V and 4 bases at J, leaving 5 bases unmatched. The chain's CDR3 is CASSRGQGAYGYTF. The CDR3 nucleotides are TGTGCCAGCAGCCGGGGACAGGGTGCCTATGGCTACACCTTC.

The chain has TRBV4-1 and TRBJ1-2; possible D gene TRBD1, 5 bases. Trimming took off 4 bases at V and 7 bases at J, with 19 bases between the two ends. Germline V lookup: CDR1 MGHRA, CDR2 YSYEKL. The CDR3 sequence is 15 residues long. CDR3 residues: CASSPLGGEEGGYTF. The CDR3 nucleotides are TGCGCCAGCAGCCCCCTGGGGGGGGAAGAAGGTGGCTACACCTTC.

The chain recombines TRBV29-1 with TRBJ2-7; the D is unclear. The CDR3 runs 11 residues. Trimming stripped 7 bases from V and 1 base from J, with 8 bases between. Germline CDR1 is SQVTM and CDR2 is ANQGSEA. The DNA of the CDR3 is TGCAGCGCCAGTACGTCCTACGAGCAGTACTTC. Protein: CSASTSYEQYF.

This clone was counted a single time. This sequence joins TRBV14 and TRBJ2-7; 8 bases are shared with TRBD1. J lost 7 bases, V lost 4 bases, and 9 bases had no gene match. Germline V gene data show CDR1 as SGHDN and CDR2 as FVKESK. The CDR3 extends over 14 amino acids. CDR3 residues: CASSRQGITMEQYF. The CDR3 nucleotides are TGTGCCAGCAGCCGACAGGGGATTACGATGGAGCAGTACTTC.

This clone occurred a few times. V and J are TRBV2 and TRBJ1-2; D unresolved. The CDR3 consists of 14 residues. Looked up from germline, CDR1 is SNHLY and CDR2 is FYNNEI. The germline V and J ends were trimmed by 8 bases and 3 bases, with 16 bases remaining between them. CDR3 DNA: TGTGCCAGCCCCCTCGAGGCCTTGGACTATGGCTACACCTTC. This translates into CASPLEALDYGYTF.

The chain joins TRBV5-1 to TRBJ1-6; D uncertain. This CDR3 is 16 amino acids long. Germline CDR1 and CDR2: SGHRS and YFSETQ. Trimming cost V 4 bases and J 7 bases, with 18 bases left between them. CDR3 sequence reads: CASSLTGRGVNSPLHF. The CDR3 nucleotides read TGCGCCAGCAGCCTGACCGGGAGAGGAGTCAATTCACCCCTCCACTTT.

The chain links TRBV14 to TRBJ2-5, with 7 bases fitting TRBD1. Germline V gene lookup returns CDR1 SGHDN and CDR2 FVKESK. This CDR3 contains 14 residues. J was trimmed by 9 bases and V by 1 base; bases with no gene match: 8. As DNA, the CDR3 is TGTGCCAGCAGCCAAGTGAGTCAGGACAGGCCCCAGTACTTC. As protein: CASSQVSQDRPQYF.

The gene calls are TRBV7-3 and TRBJ2-1; 7 positions match TRBD1. CDR1 SGHTA and CDR2 FQGTGA come from the germline V gene. This CDR3 is 15 amino acids long. The V and J ends lost 6 bases and 8 bases, in that order; junction bases with no gene match: 13. CDR3 protein: CASSPLGGRGDEQFF. DNA for the CDR3: TGTGCCAGCAGTCCCCTAGGGGGCCGTGGGGATGAGCAGTTCTTC. Variable domain in full (rest from reference TRBV7-3 and TRBJ2-1): GAGVSQTPSNKVTEKGKYVELRCDPISGHTALYWYRQSLGQGPEFLIYFQGTGAADDSGLPNDRFFAVRPEGSVSTLKIQRTERGDSAVYLCASSPLGGRGDEQFFGPGTRLTVL.

This sequence joins TRBV30 and TRBJ1-2, with 9 bases identical to TRBD1. With V trimmed by 4 bases and J by 4 bases, 13 bases remained unmatched. Germline V gene data show CDR1 as GTSNPN and CDR2 as SVGIG (reference sequence). The CDR3 totals 16 residues. CDR3 sequence reads: CAWTVRDRVRIYGYTF. The CDR3 region has the DNA TGTGCCTGGACGGTCCGGGACAGGGTCCGGATCTATGGCTACACCTTC.

The V gene is TRBV7-7, the J gene TRBJ2-5; tentatively, D is TRBD1 (5 bases). Germline V lookup: CDR1 SSHAT, CDR2 FNYEAQ (reference sequence). Trimming removed 0 bases from V and 2 bases from J, with 10 bases in between. The CDR3 covers 15 residues. CDR3 in DNA: TGTGCCAGCAGCTTAGCGGGGTCAGGGCAAGAGACCCAGTACTTC. Translation gives CASSLAGSGQETQYF.

V and J are TRBV19 and TRBJ1-1, with 7 bases that match TRBD1. This CDR3 is built from 14 residues. Per germline, CDR1 LNHDA and CDR2 SQIVND (reference sequence). V dropped 6 bases and J dropped 5; count of bases not matched to a gene: 9. The CDR3 region is CASSRGGLRTEAFF. CDR3 DNA sequence: TGTGCCAGTAGCCGAGGGGGCTTGCGAACTGAAGCTTTCTTT.